The present TCR beta chain was sequenced within a study of cytomegalovirus exposure and HLA in healthy donors. Germline CDR1 and CDR2: SNHLY and FYNNEI. This CDR3 has 15 residues. V gave up 4 bases and J gave up 1 base, with 13 bases separating them. The study sampled nominally healthy donors, though unrecorded immune exposures were likely. General observations from the study: The authors later linked a missense DCLRE1C variant to TCR beta V- and J-gene trimming. An assumption of roughly uniform sequencing depth across donors underlay the presence/absence analyses. Indistinguishable V segments such as TRBV6-2 and TRBV6-3 were excluded.

The PCR contained 60 Vbeta and 13 Jbeta primers. Profiled with immunoSEQ multiplex PCR; TCRdb holds only in-frame clones, not every one. The data contain roughly 160,000 clones, 60% to 80% of them singletons. Comment on this clone: The antigen is not known.

Material: PBMCs. This TCR was recovered from a man younger than 35 in good health and CMV-seropositive. The genes are TRBV2 and TRBJ1-2; weak D call: TRBD1 (6 bases). CDR3 in DNA: TGTGCCAGCAGTGGAACTCGACAGGTTAACTATGGCTACACCTTC. Protein sequence: CASSGTRQVNYGYTF.